This T cell receptor (beta chain) was observed in a study of OX40 agonist ivuxolimab in advanced cancers. Looking at the study overall: Ivuxolimab, an agonist antibody against OX40 (CD134), was given to patients. Whole-study findings and limits: The study observed clonal expansion of CD4+ and CD8+ blood T cells by week 6 at 0.1 to 3.0 mg/kg. The investigators did not determine what antigen specificity the expanded peripheral T cells had. Partial responders at 0.1-3.0 mg/kg showed near-lowest clonal expansion.

With respect to this clone: Its specificity is not known. Other DNA sequences in this sample translate to the same CDR3.

Repertoires were generated with immunoSEQ multiplex PCR, while TCRdb's copy carries only in-frame clones and drops some. The sample includes fewer than 95,000 clones, 91% seen only once; the top ten take 0.81%. J was trimmed by 4 bases and V by 3 bases; bases with no gene match: 6. The CDR3 totals 14 residues. Per germline, CDR1 SQVTM and CDR2 ANQGSEA. The sample in question was CD4+ or CD8+ T cells sorted from blood, obtained in a trial of the OX40 agonist ivuxolimab. The sequence derives from an adult with an advanced solid tumor such as melanoma, head and neck, liver or kidney cancer. This chain uses TRBV29-1 with TRBJ2-1, with 7 bases lining up with TRBD1. CDR3 in DNA: TGCAGCGTTGAGTCCCGGGACAGTTACAATGAGCAGTTCTTC. Protein product: CSVESRDSYNEQFF.